Below, 22 T cell receptor beta chains from the same sample are listed, as sequenced in a study of cytomegalovirus exposure and HLA in healthy donors. Data came from immunoSEQ multiplex PCR; TCRdb stores just in-frame clones and leaves some out. Here the sample spans about 330,000 clones, around 90% being singletons. What was sequenced was PBMCs. These receptors were obtained from a woman aged 25-40 years in good health and CMV-seropositive.

This clone is a singleton in its sample. The chain combines TRBV14 with TRBJ2-3; 8 nucleotides line up with TRBD2. Germline assignment: CDR1 SGHDN and CDR2 FVKESK. V lost 4 bases to trimming and J lost 9 bases; unmatched junction nucleotides: 12. This CDR3 region has 15 residues. CDR3 loop: CASSRRTGGLGTQYF. As DNA, the CDR3 is TGTGCCAGCAGCCGCCGGACGGGAGGGCTGGGGACGCAGTATTTT.

V usage is TRBV6-6 and J usage is TRBJ2-7; TRBD2 matches 13 bases. V trimming: 2 bases; J trimming: 3 bases; junction bases outside the gene matches: 4. This CDR3 has 16 residues. From germline, CDR1 is MNHNY and CDR2 SVGAGI (reference sequence). CDR3 in amino acids: CASSYSGLAGDYEQYF. The DNA of the CDR3 is TGTGCCAGCAGTTACAGCGGACTAGCGGGGGACTACGAGCAGTACTTC.

The rearrangement links TRBV18 to TRBJ2-3, with D unclear. CDR3 length equals 11 residues. The germline gives CDR1 KGHSH, CDR2 LQKENI. The V end was cut by 6 bases, the J end by 5 bases, with 6 bases between. CDR3: CASSDGDTQYF. The CDR3 DNA reads TGTGCCAGCTCCGATGGAGATACGCAGTATTTT. Combining the CDR3 with reference TRBV18 and TRBJ2-3 gives the whole variable domain NAGVMQNPRHLVRRRGQEARLRCSPMKGHSHVYWYRQLPEEGLKFMVYLQKENIIDESGMPKERFSAEFPKEGPSILRIQQVVRGDSAAYFCASSDGDTQYFGPGTRLTVL.

This clone turned up a few times. The chain couples TRBV19 to TRBJ1-2; unclear D gene. CDR1 and CDR2 (germline): LNHDA, SQIVND (reference sequence). V lost 5 bases and J 2 bases, leaving 15 bases between the germline ends. CDR3 length: 15 amino acids. The CDR3 DNA sequence: TGTGCCAGTAGTTCCTCGAGCGGACCAAACTATGGCTACACCTTC. Protein: CASSSSSGPNYGYTF.

The chain uses TRBV18 and TRBJ2-6; 7 nucleotides agree with TRBD1. Germline CDR1 is KGHSH and CDR2 is LQKENI. The CDR3 runs 16 residues. With V trimmed by 3 bases and J by 2 bases, 4 bases remained unmatched. The CDR3 loop is CASSPQDRAGANVLTF. The CDR3 nucleotides read TGTGCCAGCTCACCGCAAGACAGGGCTGGGGCCAACGTCCTGACTTTC.

This chain links TRBV7-3 with TRBJ2-1, with D perhaps being TRBD1 or TRBD2 (5 bases each). The CDR3 loop spans 16 amino acids. The germline gives CDR1 SGHTA, CDR2 FQGTGA. Trimming left V 2 bases short and J 0 bases short, with 11 bases between. The chain's CDR3 is CASSLVGAISYNEQFF. CDR3 coding DNA: TGTGCCAGCAGCTTAGTCGGGGCGATCTCCTACAATGAGCAGTTCTTC.

A word on this clone: At one boundary the junction diverges from the germline segment, which might be a read error. The genes are TRBV6-5 and TRBJ1-6; D not resolved. This CDR3 spans 14 amino acids. Germline CDR1 MNHEY, CDR2 SVGAGI. The CDR3 region is CASSHSNGNSPLHF. CDR3 in DNA: TGTGCCAGCAGTCACTCTAACGGAAATTCACCCCTCCACTTT.

The sample holds a few counts of this clone. V usage is TRBV30 and J usage is TRBJ1-2; tentative D call: TRBD1 (5 bases). This CDR3 is built from 13 residues. The germline V gene encodes CDR1 GTSNPN and CDR2 SVGIG (reference sequence). The V and J ends lost 0 bases and 2 bases respectively, with 7 bases between them. CDR3 sequence: CAWSVWGNYGYTF. The CDR3, as DNA: TGTGCCTGGAGTGTTTGGGGGAACTATGGCTACACCTTC.

The rearrangement joins TRBV6-1 to TRBJ2-1, with 10 bases that match TRBD2. With 4 bases clipped from V and 7 bases from J, the junction kept 10 bases outside the gene matches. The CDR3 spans 16 residues. Germline CDR1 is MNHNS and CDR2 is SASEGT. The CDR3 bases are TGTGCCAGCAGTGGACTAGCGGGCCTAACACGGAATGAGCAGTTCTTC. It translates to CASSGLAGLTRNEQFF.

V usage is TRBV27 and J usage is TRBJ2-3; 7 bases line up with TRBD2. This CDR3 comprises 15 residues. Germline V gene sequence: CDR1 MNHEY, CDR2 SMNVEV (reference sequence). J was trimmed by 3 bases and V by 3 bases; bases with no gene match: 6. CDR3 in amino acids: CASSFTWGGTDTQYF. CDR3 DNA: TGTGCCAGCAGTTTCACCTGGGGAGGGACAGATACGCAGTATTTT.

This clone was observed a single time. CDR3 sequence: CASSQVGAGFRPKVGGELFF. As DNA, the CDR3 is TGCGCCAGCAGCCAAGTCGGGGCGGGCTTCCGACCTAAAGTAGGGGGGGAGCTGTTTTTT. This chain uses TRBV4-1 with TRBJ2-2, with D tentatively TRBD1 or TRBD2 (5 bases each). This CDR3 is built from 20 residues. Trimming cost V 1 base and J 8 bases, with 29 bases left between them. Germline V gene sequence: CDR1 MGHRA, CDR2 YSYEKL.

The chain carries TRBV29-1 and TRBJ2-7; D might be TRBD2 (6 bases). Germline V gene lookup returns CDR1 SQVTM and CDR2 ANQGSEA. Trimming stripped 4 bases from V and 6 bases from J, with 13 bases between. This CDR3 has 12 residues. As DNA, the CDR3 is TGCAGCGTTGTGCGCCAGGGAGGCGAGCAGTACTTC. Encoded protein: CSVVRQGGEQYF.

The gene calls are TRBV9 and TRBJ1-6, with 7 bases fitting TRBD1. J was trimmed by 10 bases and V by 3 bases; bases with no gene match: 13. The CDR3 extends over 16 amino acids. Per the germline V gene, CDR1 is SGDLS and CDR2 is YYNGEE. The CDR3 loop reads CASSGLDRDPRSPLHF. CDR3 nucleotide sequence: TGTGCCAGCAGCGGCCTCGACAGGGATCCTCGATCACCCCTCCACTTT.

The chain carries TRBV7-2 and TRBJ2-7; 9 bases line up with TRBD1. The CDR3 spans 15 residues. Germline V lookup: CDR1 SGHTA, CDR2 FQGNSA. V shed 3 bases and J 3 bases; nucleotides not matched to a gene: 6. Here the CDR3 reads CASSFRDRASYEQYF. The CDR3 nucleotides read TGTGCCAGCAGCTTCCGGGACAGGGCCAGCTACGAGCAGTACTTC.

The gene calls are TRBV30 and TRBJ1-1; D is undetermined. Germline assignment: CDR1 GTSNPN and CDR2 SVGIG (reference sequence). The CDR3 is made up of 12 amino acids. The V and J ends lost 5 bases and 1 base respectively, with 8 bases between them. As DNA, the CDR3 is TGTGCCTGGCAACAGCAGAACACTGAAGCTTTCTTT. This translates into CAWQQQNTEAFF.

The J gene is TRBJ2-1, the V gene TRBV13; 8 nucleotides agree with TRBD2. The CDR3 totals 16 residues. Germline V CDR1 and CDR2: PRHDT, FYEKMQ (reference sequence). V dropped 5 bases and J dropped 5; count of bases not matched to a gene: 11. CDR3 in amino acids: CASSSIAGRDDNEQFF. The DNA for the CDR3 is TGTGCCAGCAGCAGTATAGCGGGAAGAGACGACAATGAGCAGTTCTTC. Drawing the rest from reference TRBV13 and TRBJ2-1, the complete variable domain is AAGVIQSPRHLIKEKRETATLKCYPIPRHDTVYWYQQGPGQDPQFLISFYEKMQSDKGSIPDRFSAQQFSDYHSELNMSSLELGDSALYFCASSSIAGRDDNEQFFGPGTRLTVL.

This clone was counted a single time. The rearrangement links TRBV9 to TRBJ2-1; 12 bases line up with TRBD2. This CDR3 comprises 15 residues. The germline CDR1 and CDR2 sequences are SGDLS and YYNGEE. J was trimmed by 6 bases and V by 3 bases; bases with no gene match: 4. This CDR3 is CASSGRLAGANEQFF. The CDR3 region has the DNA TGTGCCAGCAGCGGGAGACTAGCGGGAGCCAATGAGCAGTTCTTC.

The rearrangement links TRBV19 to TRBJ1-5; no reliable D call. Germline lookup yields CDR1 LNHDA and CDR2 SQIVND (reference sequence). CDR3 length equals 16 residues. With 0 bases removed from V and 3 bases from J, the gap between germline ends came to 12 bases. CDR3 coding DNA: TGTGCCAGTAGTATAGATGCAGGTCGGGACAATCAGCCCCAGCATTTT. Translation gives CASSIDAGRDNQPQHF.

The rearrangement links TRBV27 to TRBJ2-7, with D perhaps TRBD1 (5 bases). The CDR3 length is 15 residues. Per the germline V gene, CDR1 is MNHEY and CDR2 is SMNVEV (reference sequence). Between the trimmed V and J ends, which lost 6 bases and 3 bases, there was a span of 18 bases. The CDR3: CASRAGFLSDYEQYF. The CDR3 DNA follows: TGTGCCAGCAGAGCAGGGTTCTTGTCCGACTACGAGCAGTACTTC.

V is TRBV5-1 and J is TRBJ2-5; 8 nucleotides align to TRBD1. Germline assignment: CDR1 SGHRS and CDR2 YFSETQ. V dropped 4 bases and J dropped 3; count of bases not matched to a gene: 2. The CDR3 has 13 amino acids. CDR3 sequence: CASSQQGEETQYF. The CDR3 bases are TGCGCCAGCAGCCAACAGGGGGAAGAGACCCAGTACTTC.

The rearrangement joins TRBV7-9 to TRBJ2-7, with 10 bases lining up with TRBD1. The junction had 5 bases not matched to a gene; V was cut back by 4 bases and J by 2 bases. The CDR3 has 15 residues. CDR1 and CDR2 (germline): SEHNR, FQNEAQ (reference sequence). In DNA form, the CDR3 reads TGTGCCAGCAGCTCCGGACAGGGGGAAGCCTACGAGCAGTACTTC. Translated: CASSSGQGEAYEQYF.

This sequence joins TRBV5-1 and TRBJ2-3, with 10 bases matching TRBD2. Looked up from germline, CDR1 is SGHRS and CDR2 is YFSETQ. The length of the CDR3 is 15 residues. J was trimmed by 5 bases and V by 2 bases; bases with no gene match: 5. CDR3 sequence reads: CASSFSGRRVDTQYF. CDR3 coding DNA: TGCGCCAGCAGCTTTAGCGGGAGGAGAGTAGATACGCAGTATTTT.